The 29 T cell receptor beta chains reported below all come from one sample, sequenced in a study of Ad26.COV2.S vaccination and SARS-CoV-2 variants (dated by TCRdb to about 2021). Interpreted using the paper, the treatment or condition label stands for: over 15 received Ad26.COV2.S at low or high dose, single or two shots; 5 received placebo; per-sample allocation not given. For vaccine and placebo recipients, the sequenced repertoires came from samples collected on day 63 after the first injection. Libraries were constructed by the immunoSEQ multiplex PCR assay. TCRdb re-hosts the immuneACCESS table, in-frame sequences only. Its copies lack some clones; in the studies checked, an unresolved V gene accounts for under half of them, and the cause for the rest is not known. The sample includes a few hundred thousand clones, with roughly 84% observed a single time. Roughly 3.6% of the sample comes from the top ten.

Sample: peripheral blood, taken in a trial of Ad26.COV2.S vaccine versus placebo. The origin of the receptors is a person between 18 and 65 years old who received the Ad26.COV2.S COVID-19 vaccine or a placebo.

The chain couples TRBV4-2 to TRBJ2-7; no firm D call. This CDR3 comprises 14 residues. V lost 1 base and J 0 bases, leaving 7 bases between the germline ends. Germline V gene lookup returns CDR1 LGHNA and CDR2 YNFKEQ. This CDR3 is CASSQVGSSYEQYF. In DNA form, the CDR3 reads TGTGCCAGCAGCCAAGTTGGTAGCTCCTACGAGCAGTACTTC.

The chain has TRBV4-2 and TRBJ1-4, with D unresolved. This CDR3 is built from 12 residues. CDR1 is LGHNA, CDR2 YNFKEQ, per germline. The ends were cut back, 3 bases at V and 10 bases at J, with 9 bases in the middle. The CDR3 sequence: CASSQGTSKLFF. Written as DNA, the CDR3 is TGTGCCAGCAGCCAGGGTACGTCAAAACTGTTTTTT.

As for this clone: An end of the junction differs from the germline gene, which may be a read error. The rearrangement links TRBV19 to TRBJ1-1; 9 bases are a match to TRBD1. Germline V gene data show CDR1 as LNHDA and CDR2 as SQIVND (reference sequence). CDR3 length: 14 amino acids. The CDR3 DNA is TGTGCCAGTAGTACAGGGACAGGGAACGCTGAAGCTTTCTTT. It yields the protein CASSTGTGNAEAFF.

The chain carries TRBV5-4 and TRBJ1-1; D call uncertain. Trimming removed 0 bases at V and 0 bases at J, with 12 bases between. The CDR3 spans 16 residues. The germline CDR1 and CDR2 sequences are SGHNT and YYREEE (reference sequence). CDR3 loop: CASSLASVGMNTEAFF. The CDR3 DNA follows: TGTGCCAGCAGCTTGGCCTCGGTCGGAATGAACACTGAAGCTTTCTTT.

The CDR3 region has the DNA TGTGCCAGCAGCTTGCTTGACAGCGAAGAAAACATTCAGTACTTC. Translation: CASSLLDSEENIQYF. V usage is TRBV5-4 and J usage is TRBJ2-4; D might be TRBD1 (5 bases). CDR1 is SGHNT, CDR2 YYREEE, per germline (reference sequence). This CDR3 comprises 15 residues. V was trimmed by 1 base and J by 5 bases, leaving 13 bases between them. Combining the CDR3 with reference TRBV5-4 and TRBJ2-4 gives the whole variable domain ETGVTQSPTHLIKTRGQQVTLRCSSQSGHNTVSWYQQALGQGPQFIFQYYREEENGRGNFPPRFSGLQFPNYSSELNVNALELDDSALYLCASSLLDSEENIQYFGAGTRLSVL.

This clone was detected once. The V gene is TRBV6-5, the J gene TRBJ2-7, with D tentatively TRBD1 or TRBD2 (5 bases each). Trimming cost V 10 bases and J 0 bases, with 16 bases left between them. Germline V gives CDR1 MNHEY, CDR2 SVGAGI. The CDR3 runs 14 residues. Here the CDR3 DNA reads TGTGCCACCAGCGTTAACGGGGCCTCCTACGAGCAGTACTTC. Protein sequence: CATSVNGASYEQYF.

This rearrangement joins TRBV2 to TRBJ1-5; D gene unclear. V was trimmed by 10 bases and J by 0 bases, leaving 13 bases between them. Per germline, CDR1 SNHLY and CDR2 FYNNEI. The CDR3 spans 14 residues. For the CDR3, the DNA is TGTGCCATCCTACCAGCGGATAGCAATCAGCCCCAGCATTTT. This codes for CAILPADSNQPQHF.

The rearrangement joins TRBV30 to TRBJ1-2; D is ambiguous. Trimming left V 2 bases short and J 0 bases short, with 7 bases between. The CDR3 has 13 residues. The germline V gene has CDR1 GTSNPN and CDR2 SVGIG (reference sequence). The CDR3 DNA reads TGTGCCTGGAGTAAGGGTCCTAACTATGGCTACACCTTC. Amino acid sequence: CAWSKGPNYGYTF.

The V call is TRBV2, the J call TRBJ2-2, with 7 positions matching TRBD1. The junction had 5 bases not matched to a gene; V was cut back by 9 bases and J by 4 bases. This CDR3 region has 13 residues. Germline loops: CDR1 SNHLY, CDR2 FYNNEI. The CDR3 DNA is TGTGCCAGGCTACAGGGGTCCACCGGGGAGCTGTTTTTT. It codes for CARLQGSTGELFF.

V and J are TRBV4-1 and TRBJ1-6; 7 bases fit TRBD1. Germline lookup yields CDR1 MGHRA and CDR2 YSYEKL. There are 18 residues in the CDR3. V was pared by 1 base and J by 3 bases, with 9 bases of the junction left unmatched. The CDR3 bases are TGCGCCAGCAGCCAAGGAAGGCCGGGACAGCGCTATAATTCACCCCTCCACTTT. Its translation is CASSQGRPGQRYNSPLHF.

The V and J genes are TRBV2 and TRBJ2-1; 8 nucleotides match TRBD1. This CDR3 has 12 amino acids. Germline trimming cut 5 bases from V and 8 bases from J; bases unmatched to any gene: 2. The germline V gene has CDR1 SNHLY and CDR2 FYNNEI. DNA for the CDR3: TGTGCCAGCAGTTCAGGGGGCTATGAGCAGTTCTTC. This codes for CASSSGGYEQFF.

Written as DNA, the CDR3 is TGTGCCAGCAGCTTCCAGGAGTCCTACGAGCAGTACTTC. Translation gives CASSFQESYEQYF. The rearrangement links TRBV11-2 to TRBJ2-7; D not resolved. Germline loops: CDR1 SGHAT, CDR2 FQNNGV. The CDR3 is made up of 13 amino acids. Trimming pared 3 bases from V and 1 base from J, leaving 7 bases between. The entire variable domain, with the rest obtained from reference TRBV11-2 and TRBJ2-7, is as follows: EAGVAQSPRYKIIEKRQSVAFWCNPISGHATLYWYQQILGQGPKLLIQFQNNGVVDDSQLPKDRFSAERLKGVDSTLKIQPAKLEDSAVYLCASSFQESYEQYFGPGTRLTVT.

The CDR3 DNA reads as TGTGCCAGCAGCTTAGATTCCGGGACAGGGCAAGAGACCCAGTACTTC. It encodes CASSLDSGTGQETQYF. The chain has TRBV11-3 and TRBJ2-5; 9 bases are shared with TRBD1. Germline CDR1 reads SGHNT; CDR2 reads YENEEA. The J segment lost 2 bases and the V segment lost 0 bases, leaving 4 bases of the junction unmatched. This CDR3 is built from 16 residues.

The chain has TRBV27 and TRBJ2-1; 12 positions agree with TRBD2. CDR3 length equals 15 residues. V dropped 6 bases and J dropped 6; count of bases not matched to a gene: 6. Looked up from germline, CDR1 is MNHEY and CDR2 is SMNVEV (reference sequence). The CDR3 region has the DNA TGTGCCAGCAGCTTTGGGACTAGCGGGTTCAATGAGCAGTTCTTC. Translation: CASSFGTSGFNEQFF.

The V and J genes are TRBV4-3 and TRBJ2-4; the D gene could be TRBD1 or TRBD2 (5 bases each). This CDR3 is 14 amino acids long. Germline V gives CDR1 LGHNA, CDR2 YSLEER. V was pared by 1 base and J by 3 bases, with 7 bases between. In nucleotides, the CDR3 is TGCGCCAGCAGCCAAGGGGACCTCAAAAACATTCAGTACTTC. It is translated as CASSQGDLKNIQYF.

V and J are TRBV4-1 and TRBJ1-6; D is ambiguous. CDR3 length: 17 amino acids. Germline V lookup: CDR1 MGHRA, CDR2 YSYEKL. V was pared by 0 bases and J by 0 bases, with 9 bases between. CDR3 region: CASSQEAVGSYNSPLHF. The CDR3 DNA reads TGCGCCAGCAGCCAAGAGGCGGTAGGCTCCTATAATTCACCCCTCCACTTT.

J is TRBJ1-4 and V is TRBV7-2; 8 bases map to TRBD1. The germline gives CDR1 SGHTA, CDR2 FQGNSA. V shed 4 bases and J 8 bases; nucleotides not matched to a gene: 6. The CDR3 covers 14 residues. The chain's CDR3 is CASSSQGAREKLFF. CDR3 nucleotide sequence: TGTGCCAGCAGCTCTCAGGGGGCGCGCGAAAAACTGTTTTTT.

This clone appeared many times. V usage is TRBV4-1 and J usage is TRBJ2-1; D remains unclear. From germline, CDR1 is MGHRA and CDR2 YSYEKL. V dropped 4 bases and J dropped 9 bases, with 22 bases sitting between them. The CDR3 loop spans 16 amino acids. CDR3 sequence reads: CASSPLLGIGAGEQFF. CDR3 coding DNA: TGCGCCAGCAGCCCCTTATTAGGGATAGGAGCTGGTGAGCAGTTCTTC.

J is TRBJ1-1 and V is TRBV5-5; no firm D call. V was shortened by 0 bases and J by 4 bases, with 7 bases between the two germline ends. Germline CDR1 reads SGHKS; CDR2 reads YYEKEE (reference sequence). This CDR3 has 13 residues. As DNA, the CDR3 is TGTGCCAGCAGCTTGGGGGTACCCACTGAAGCTTTCTTT. This sequence encodes CASSLGVPTEAFF. Using reference TRBV5-5 and TRBJ1-1 for the parts outside the CDR3, the full variable domain is DAGVTQSPTHLIKTRGQQVTLRCSPISGHKSVSWYQQVLGQGPQFIFQYYEKEERGRGNFPDRFSARQFPNYSSELNVNALLLGDSALYLCASSLGVPTEAFFGQGTRLTVV.

The gene calls are TRBV9 and TRBJ1-5; D not resolved. Germline loops: CDR1 SGDLS, CDR2 YYNGEE. V was clipped by 3 bases and J by 3 bases, with 7 bases between them. This CDR3 contains 13 residues. The DNA for the CDR3 is TGTGCCAGCAGCGCACGGATCAATCAGCCCCAGCATTTT. It encodes CASSARINQPQHF.

This chain connects TRBV6-5 to TRBJ1-6; tentatively, D is TRBD1 (6 bases). Germline V lookup: CDR1 MNHEY, CDR2 SVGAGI. V was trimmed by 0 bases and J by 10 bases, leaving 13 bases between them. The CDR3 is 15 residues long. CDR3 sequence (DNA): TGTGCCAGCAGTTACTCCGGCGGGGGGCGGTCACCCCTCCACTTT. Its protein product is CASSYSGGGRSPLHF.

This chain connects TRBV10-1 to TRBJ1-2; 8 bases agree with TRBD1. V lost 6 bases and J lost 4; bases outside the gene matches: 7. The CDR3 has 14 residues. Germline assignment: CDR1 WNHNN and CDR2 SYGVQD (reference sequence). As DNA, the CDR3 is TGCGCCAGCAGGAGGGACAGGAGTAGCTATGGCTACACCTTC. Encoded protein: CASRRDRSSYGYTF.

The chain couples TRBV3-1 (or the pseudogene TRBV3-2) to TRBJ1-1; D is perhaps TRBD1 (6 bases). Germline V gene lookup returns CDR1 LGHDT and CDR2 YNNKEL (reference sequence). The CDR3 has 15 residues. Trimming removed 0 bases at V and 3 bases at J, with 11 bases between. Here the CDR3 DNA reads TGTGCCAGCAGCCAAGATGGGGGCGCGGACACTGAAGCTTTCTTT. It translates to CASSQDGGADTEAFF.

The chain carries TRBV3-1 (or the pseudogene TRBV3-2) and TRBJ2-1; D is ambiguous. With 0 bases removed from V and 3 bases from J, the gap between germline ends came to 9 bases. This CDR3 has 15 residues. Germline V gives CDR1 LGHDT, CDR2 YNNKEL (reference sequence). The CDR3 protein is CASSQEAGYYNEQFF. CDR3 coding DNA: TGTGCCAGCAGCCAAGAGGCAGGATACTACAATGAGCAGTTCTTC.

This clone occurred a few times. V and J are TRBV19 and TRBJ1-6; D is ambiguous. Trimming removed 4 bases from V and 0 bases from J, with 16 bases in between. This CDR3 region has 18 residues. The germline V gene encodes CDR1 LNHDA and CDR2 SQIVND (reference sequence). CDR3 region: CASSTQDLGSSYNSPLHF. In DNA, the CDR3 is TGTGCCAGTAGTACTCAAGATCTGGGGAGCTCCTATAATTCACCCCTCCACTTT.

V and J are TRBV5-8 and TRBJ2-5; D gene ambiguous. The CDR3 extends over 14 amino acids. CDR1 is SGHTS, CDR2 YDEGEE, per germline. V lost 0 bases to trimming and J lost 2 bases, with 8 bases between them. In nucleotides, the CDR3 is TGTGCCAGCAGCTTGGCTCTGATACAAGAGACCCAGTACTTC. Protein product: CASSLALIQETQYF.

To note about this clone: The sample holds other DNA sequences that translate to the same CDR3. The chain is built from TRBV4-1 and TRBJ1-2; D gene ambiguous. The V and J ends lost 1 base and 5 bases respectively, with 8 bases between them. CDR1 is MGHRA, CDR2 YSYEKL, per germline. The CDR3 runs 13 residues. The CDR3 loop is CASSQGTDYGYTF. DNA for the CDR3: TGCGCCAGCAGCCAAGGGACGGATTATGGCTACACCTTC.

The J gene is TRBJ2-5, the V gene TRBV12-5; possibly TRBD2 for D (6 bases). CDR1 is LGHNT, CDR2 FRNRAP, per germline. Trimming removed 1 base at V and 5 bases at J, with 11 bases between. CDR3 size: 14 residues. The CDR3 DNA reads as TGTGCTAGTGGTTTGGCACGGGCGGGGGAGACCCAGTACTTC. Translation gives CASGLARAGETQYF.

V gene TRBV3-1 (or the pseudogene TRBV3-2) combines with J gene TRBJ2-1, with TRBD2 matching over 8 bases. Trimming at V came to 1 base and at J to 8 bases, leaving 1 base not matched to a gene. The CDR3 sequence is 13 residues long. Germline lookup yields CDR1 LGHDT and CDR2 YNNKEL (reference sequence). The CDR3 DNA reads TGTGCCAGCAGCCAAGTAGCGGGGTATGAGCAGTTCTTC. Its translation is CASSQVAGYEQFF.